This is a list of T cell receptor beta chains from one sample in a study of cytomegalovirus exposure and HLA in healthy donors. This table comes from immunoSEQ multiplex PCR, and its TCRdb copy is limited to in-frame clones, with some not included. The table lists hundreds of thousands of clones, over 80% of them singletons. Sequencing used PBMCs. These receptors originate from a boy aged 2 to 10 in good health and CMV-seronegative. Both conserved end residues are part of each CDR3. A D gene is named only where the DNA matches it firmly. Some rows have no size entry. The others give once, few or many, or a class for an expanded clone.

size: NA; V: TRBV19; D: NA; J: TRBJ1-2; CDR3: CASSIDPGENYGYTF; DNA: TGTGCCAGTAGTATAGACCCGGGGGAAAACTATGGCTACACCTTC
size: NA; V: TRBV7-9; D: NA; J: TRBJ2-3; CDR3: CASSSPGHPPWDTQYF; DNA: TGTGCCAGCAGCTCCCCGGGACATCCCCCATGGGATACGCAGTATTTT
size: NA; V: TRBV7-2; D: NA; J: TRBJ2-3; CDR3: CASSLSTDTQYF; DNA: TGTGCCAGCAGCTTGTCTACAGATACGCAGTATTTT
size: NA; V: TRBV6-1; D: NA; J: TRBJ2-3; CDR3: CASSDIGGATDTQYF; DNA: TGTGCCAGCAGTGATATTGGGGGGGCCACAGATACGCAGTATTTT
size: NA; V: TRBV15; D: NA; J: TRBJ1-5; CDR3: CATSRANQPQHF; DNA: TGTGCCACCAGCAGGGCTAATCAGCCCCAGCATTTT
size: NA; V: TRBV7-9; D: NA; J: TRBJ1-1; CDR3: CASSSAGGMNTEAFF; DNA: TGTGCCAGCAGCTCCGCGGGGGGGATGAACACTGAAGCTTTTTTT
size: NA; V: TRBV9; D: NA; J: TRBJ2-3; CDR3: CASSVGWGSGTDTQYF; DNA: TGTGCCAGCAGCGTAGGTTGGGGCAGCGGCACAGATACGCAGTATTTT
size: few; V: TRBV2; D: TRBD1; J: TRBJ1-5; CDR3: CASRMTGGDDQPQHF; DNA: TGTGCCAGCAGGATGACAGGGGGCGACGATCAGCCCCAGCATTTT
size: NA; V: TRBV19; D: TRBD1; J: TRBJ2-4; CDR3: CAIEQGEEDIQYF; DNA: TGTGCCATCGAACAGGGGGAGGAAGACATTCAGTACTTC
size: NA; V: TRBV4-1; D: NA; J: TRBJ2-5; CDR3: CASSQDPTQETQYF; DNA: TGCGCCAGCAGCCAAGATCCGACTCAAGAGACCCAGTACTTC
size: NA; V: TRBV7-9; D: TRBD2; J: TRBJ2-2; CDR3: CASSSLAGGIGELFF; DNA: TGTGCCAGCAGCTCGCTAGCGGGAGGAATCGGGGAGCTGTTTTTT
size: NA; V: TRBV5-5; D: NA; J: TRBJ1-4; CDR3: CASSLSPGEKLFF; DNA: TGTGCCAGCAGCTTGTCCCCAGGGGAAAAACTGTTTTTT
size: NA; V: TRBV5-6; D: TRBD1; J: TRBJ1-2; CDR3: CASSTTGAYYGYTF; DNA: TGTGCCAGCAGCACGACAGGGGCGTACTATGGCTACACCTTC
size: few; V: TRBV5-5; D: NA; J: TRBJ1-1; CDR3: CASSARVSTEAFF; DNA: TGTGCCAGCAGCGCCAGGGTCTCCACTGAAGCTTTCTTT
size: NA; V: TRBV6-5; D: NA; J: TRBJ2-7; CDR3: CASRLTGSYEQYF; DNA: TGTGCCAGCAGACTCACAGGGTCCTACGAGCAGTACTTC
size: once; V: TRBV27; D: TRBD2; J: TRBJ2-7; CDR3: CASSPRRLAGPISYEQYF; DNA: TGTGCCAGCAGCCCTCGGCGGCTAGCGGGACCTATCTCCTACGAGCAGTACTTC
size: NA; V: TRBV2; D: NA; J: TRBJ2-7; CDR3: CASSLGGYEQYF; DNA: TGTGCCAGCAGTTTAGGAGGGTACGAGCAGTACTTC
size: NA; V: TRBV14; D: NA; J: TRBJ1-1; CDR3: CASTPSGTEAFF; DNA: TGTGCCAGCACCCCCTCGGGCACTGAAGCTTTCTTT
size: NA; V: TRBV25-1; D: NA; J: TRBJ2-6; CDR3: CASSTGTPSSGANVLTF; DNA: TGTGCCAGCAGTACCGGGACACCGAGCTCTGGGGCCAACGTCCTGACTTTC
size: NA; V: TRBV5-1; D: NA; J: TRBJ2-7; CDR3: CASSLVAGTYEQYF; DNA: TGCGCCAGCAGCTTGGTTGCCGGTACCTACGAGCAGTACTTC
size: NA; V: TRBV19; D: TRBD1; J: TRBJ1-1; CDR3: CASSALGTGRMVTEAFF; DNA: TGTGCCAGCAGCGCGCTCGGGACAGGGAGAATGGTCACTGAAGCTTTCTTT
size: NA; V: TRBV10-3; D: TRBD2; J: TRBJ2-7; CDR3: CAGGLAGGEQYF; DNA: TGTGCCGGCGGACTAGCGGGAGGGGAGCAGTACTTC
size: NA; V: TRBV29-1; D: NA; J: TRBJ2-1; CDR3: CSVEERRTVNNEQFF; DNA: TGCAGCGTTGAAGAACGCCGGACAGTCAACAATGAGCAGTTCTTC
size: NA; V: TRBV5-4; D: NA; J: TRBJ1-2; CDR3: CASSLAAPGGYGYTF; DNA: TGTGCCAGCAGCTTGGCAGCTCCCGGCGGCTATGGCTACACCTTC
size: NA; V: TRBV5-1; D: NA; J: TRBJ2-7; CDR3: CASSLPRTDSSYEQYF; DNA: TGCGCCAGCAGCTTGCCTCGGACAGACAGCTCCTACGAGCAGTACTTC